In this sample, the clone carrying this T cell receptor (beta chain) turned up once. The antigen remains unidentified. Trimming took off 4 bases at V and 3 bases at J, with 7 bases between the two ends. Looked up from germline, CDR1 is MDHEN and CDR2 is SYDVKM. The CDR3 loop spans 12 amino acids. Sequencing used immunoSEQ multiplex PCR; TCRdb keeps in-frame clones, though not all of them. The sample holds fewer than 100,000 clones; around 90% are singletons and the top ten take approximately 13%. This sample is drawn from a study of OX40 agonist ivuxolimab in advanced cancers. Study-level background: Ivuxolimab, an agonistic anti-OX40 (CD134) antibody, was given to patients. The patients received ivuxolimab by intravenous route every 2 weeks at 0.01 to 10 mg/kg.

General observations from the study: Expanded clones tended on average to be more numerous among CD8+ T cells than CD4+.

This TCR was recovered from an adult with an advanced solid tumor such as melanoma, head and neck, liver or kidney cancer. The genes are TRBV28 and TRBJ2-7; D tentatively fits TRBD1 or TRBD2 (5 bases each). The sample was CD4+ or CD8+ T cells sorted from blood, taken in a trial of the OX40 agonist ivuxolimab. CDR3 nucleotides: TGTGCCAGCAGTTCGGGGCTCTACGAGCAGTACTTC. Translating it yields CASSSGLYEQYF. Using reference TRBV28 and TRBJ2-7 for the parts outside the CDR3, the full variable domain is DVKVTQSSRYLVKRTGEKVFLECVQDMDHENMFWYRQDPGLGLRLIYFSYDVKMKEKGDIPEGYSVSREKKERFSLILESASTNQTSMYLCASSSGLYEQYFGPGTRLTVT.